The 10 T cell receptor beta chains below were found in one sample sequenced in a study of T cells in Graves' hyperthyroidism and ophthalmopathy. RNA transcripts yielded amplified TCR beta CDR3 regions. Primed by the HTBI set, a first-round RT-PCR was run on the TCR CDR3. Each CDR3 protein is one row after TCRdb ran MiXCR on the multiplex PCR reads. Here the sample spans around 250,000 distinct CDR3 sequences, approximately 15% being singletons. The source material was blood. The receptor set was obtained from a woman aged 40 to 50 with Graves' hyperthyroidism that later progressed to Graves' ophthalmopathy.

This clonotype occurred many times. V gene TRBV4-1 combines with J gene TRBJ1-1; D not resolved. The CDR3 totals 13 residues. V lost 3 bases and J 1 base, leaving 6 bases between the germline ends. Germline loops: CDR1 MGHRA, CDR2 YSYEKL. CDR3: CASSQPGNTEAFF. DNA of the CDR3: TGCGCCAGCAGCCAGCCGGGGAACACTGAAGCTTTCTTT.

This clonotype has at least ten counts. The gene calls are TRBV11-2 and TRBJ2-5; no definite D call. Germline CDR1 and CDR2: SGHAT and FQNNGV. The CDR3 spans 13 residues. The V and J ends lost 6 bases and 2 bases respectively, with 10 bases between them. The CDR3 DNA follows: TGTGCCAGCAGGAAGGGAAGTCAAGAGACCCAGTACTTC. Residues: CASRKGSQETQYF.

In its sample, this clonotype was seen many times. The DNA for the CDR3 is TGTGCCAGCAGTTTTATCGGGGGCCGTACAGATACGCAGTATTTT. The encoded protein is CASSFIGGRTDTQYF. The chain recombines TRBV27 with TRBJ2-3; the D gene could be TRBD1 or TRBD2 (6 bases each). The germline V gene encodes CDR1 MNHEY and CDR2 SMNVEV (reference sequence). The CDR3 consists of 15 residues. Trimming removed 3 bases from V and 3 bases from J, with 13 bases in between.

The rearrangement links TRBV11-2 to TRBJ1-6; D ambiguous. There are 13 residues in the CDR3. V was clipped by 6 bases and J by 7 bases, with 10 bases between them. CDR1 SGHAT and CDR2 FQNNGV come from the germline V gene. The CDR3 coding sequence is TGTGCCAGCAGTCGATCCTTGAATTCACCCCTCCACTTT. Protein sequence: CASSRSLNSPLHF.

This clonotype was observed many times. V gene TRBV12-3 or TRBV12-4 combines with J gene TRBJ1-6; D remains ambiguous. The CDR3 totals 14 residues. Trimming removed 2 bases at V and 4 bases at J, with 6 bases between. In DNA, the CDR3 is TGTGCCAGCAGTTTATGGGAATATAATTCACCCCTCCACTTT. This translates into CASSLWEYNSPLHF.

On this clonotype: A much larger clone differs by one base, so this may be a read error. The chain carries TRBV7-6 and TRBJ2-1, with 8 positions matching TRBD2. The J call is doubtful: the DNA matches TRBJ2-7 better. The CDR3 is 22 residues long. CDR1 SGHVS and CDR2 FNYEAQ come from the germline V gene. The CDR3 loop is CASSKRGNWGISAGDNYNEQYF. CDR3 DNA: TGTGCCAGCAGCAAAAGGGGGAATTGGGGGATTTCAGCGGGAGATAACTACAATGAGCAGTACTTC.

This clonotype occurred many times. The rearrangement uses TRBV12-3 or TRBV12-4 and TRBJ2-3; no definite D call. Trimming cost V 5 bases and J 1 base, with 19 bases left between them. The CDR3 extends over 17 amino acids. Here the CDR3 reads CASSGTTPRTGTDTQYF. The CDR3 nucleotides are TGTGCCAGCAGTGGAACAACGCCGCGGACGGGCACAGATACGCAGTATTTT.

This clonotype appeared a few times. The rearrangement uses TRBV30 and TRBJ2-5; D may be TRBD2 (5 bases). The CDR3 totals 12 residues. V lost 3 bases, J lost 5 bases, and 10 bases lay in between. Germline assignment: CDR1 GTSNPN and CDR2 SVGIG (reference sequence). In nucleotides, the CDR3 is TGTGCCTGGAGCGCTAGCTATGAGACCCAGTACTTC. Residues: CAWSASYETQYF. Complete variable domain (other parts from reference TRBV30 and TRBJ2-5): SQTIHQWPATLVQPVGSPLSLECTVEGTSNPNLYWYRQAAGRGLQLLFYSVGIGQISSEVPQNLSASRPQDRQFILSSKKLLLSDSGFYLCAWSASYETQYFGPGTRLLVL.

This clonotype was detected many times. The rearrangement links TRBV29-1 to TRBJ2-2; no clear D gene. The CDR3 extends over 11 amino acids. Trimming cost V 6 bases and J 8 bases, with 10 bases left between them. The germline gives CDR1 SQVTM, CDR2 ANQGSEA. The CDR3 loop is CSVLNVGELFF. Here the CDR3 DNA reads TGCAGCGTACTCAACGTAGGGGAGCTGTTTTTT.

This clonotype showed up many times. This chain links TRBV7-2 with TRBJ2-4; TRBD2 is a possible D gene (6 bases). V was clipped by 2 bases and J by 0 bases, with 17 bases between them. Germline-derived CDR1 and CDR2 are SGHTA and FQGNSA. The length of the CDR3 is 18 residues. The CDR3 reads CASSLHGAGPLAKNIQYF. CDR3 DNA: TGTGCCAGCAGCTTACATGGCGCGGGGCCACTAGCCAAAAACATTCAGTACTTC. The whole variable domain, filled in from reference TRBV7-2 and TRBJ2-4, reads GAGVSQSPSNKVTEKGKDVELRCDPISGHTALYWYRQSLGQGLEFLIYFQGNSAPDKSGLPSDRFSAERTGGSVSTLTIQRTQQEDSAVYLCASSLHGAGPLAKNIQYFGAGTRLSVL.